The next 9 T cell receptor beta chains were all read from a single sample in a study of cytomegalovirus exposure and HLA in healthy donors. The PCR employed 60 Vbeta primers together with 13 Jbeta primers. Using immunoSEQ multiplex PCR, the repertoire was profiled, and TCRdb retains in-frame clones only, with some absent. Of around 150,000 clones in the sample, 73% are singletons; the top ten hold approximately 14%. Sequencing input: PBMCs. These TCRs come from a human donor in good health.

This clone was counted between two and nine times. V and J are TRBV4-2 and TRBJ2-3; 8 bases fit TRBD2. CDR3 length equals 19 residues. Germline V gives CDR1 LGHNA, CDR2 YNFKEQ. J lost 4 bases, V lost 0 bases, and 15 bases had no gene match. The CDR3 loop is CASSQDIGGAGVFADTQYF. The CDR3 coding sequence is TGTGCCAGCAGCCAAGATATCGGGGGGGCTGGTGTTTTTGCAGATACGCAGTATTTT.

The chain recombines TRBV11-2 with TRBJ2-5, with 8 bases identical to TRBD2. Germline values: CDR1 SGHAT, CDR2 FQNNGV. The trim removed 1 base at V and 5 bases at J, leaving 6 bases unmatched. The CDR3 has 15 amino acids. The CDR3 DNA sequence: TGTGCCAGCAGCTTAGCGGGGGGGCGTTTCGAGACCCAGTACTTC. Translation: CASSLAGGRFETQYF.

The gene calls are TRBV6-6 and TRBJ1-6, with TRBD1 as a possible D gene (6 bases). Germline CDR1 reads MNHNY; CDR2 reads SVGAGI (reference sequence). The CDR3 extends over 13 amino acids. V gave up 6 bases and J gave up 7 bases, with 10 bases separating them. In DNA, the CDR3 is TGTGCCAGCAGCCCAGGACAGAATTCACCCCTCCACTTT. The encoded protein is CASSPGQNSPLHF.

The table lists this clone with a count of one. The CDR3 is CASSSQGQGYGYTF. As DNA, the CDR3 is TGTGCCAGCAGCTCCCAGGGGCAGGGGTATGGCTACACCTTC. The chain recombines TRBV7-2 with TRBJ1-2, with D perhaps matching TRBD1 (6 bases). V was clipped by 4 bases and J by 5 bases, with 14 bases between them. The CDR3 consists of 14 residues. The germline V gene encodes CDR1 SGHTA and CDR2 FQGNSA.

The gene calls are TRBV7-9 and TRBJ2-7; TRBD2 is a possible D gene (6 bases). Germline CDR1 is SEHNR and CDR2 is FQNEAQ (reference sequence). The ends were cut back, 5 bases at V and 3 bases at J, with 17 bases in the middle. The CDR3 has 15 residues. The CDR3 sequence is CASSPMGRRYYEQYF. CDR3 nucleotides: TGTGCCAGCAGCCCCATGGGGAGGAGATACTACGAGCAGTACTTC.

The chain has TRBV27 and TRBJ2-1; 11 bases fit TRBD2. Germline values: CDR1 MNHEY, CDR2 SMNVEV (reference sequence). The CDR3 runs 16 residues. V trimming: 0 bases; J trimming: 9 bases; junction bases outside the gene matches: 7. The CDR3, as DNA: TGTGCCAGCAGTTTATCTTTAGCGGGGGGGCCGGGTGAGCAGTTCTTC. The encoded protein is CASSLSLAGGPGEQFF.

V gene TRBV29-1 combines with J gene TRBJ1-5; D not certain. The CDR3 totals 13 residues. Germline V CDR1 and CDR2: SQVTM, ANQGSEA. The germline V and J ends were trimmed by 4 bases and 5 bases, with 12 bases remaining between them. CDR3 bases: TGCAGCGTTGCCCCCCAGGTAGATCAGCCCCAGCATTTT. This gives the protein CSVAPQVDQPQHF. The entire variable domain, with the rest obtained from reference TRBV29-1 and TRBJ1-5, is as follows: SAVISQKPSRDICQRGTSLTIQCQVDSQVTMMFWYRQQPGQSLTLIATANQGSEATYESGFVIDKFPISRPNLTFSTLTVSNMSPEDSSIYLCSVAPQVDQPQHFGDGTRLSIL.

Many counts were recorded for this clone. The rearrangement joins TRBV6-4 to TRBJ1-2; a possible D gene is TRBD1 (5 bases). Trimming stripped 2 bases from V and 7 bases from J, with 11 bases between. Germline values: CDR1 MRHNA, CDR2 SNTAGT. The CDR3 runs to 13 residues. DNA for the CDR3: TGTGCCAGCAGTGACGGGCCAGGGCGTGGCTACACCTTC. Encoded protein: CASSDGPGRGYTF.

The CDR3 DNA reads TGTGCCAGCAGCCCGGGACTAGCGGTTTACGAGCAGTACTTC. Protein product: CASSPGLAVYEQYF. V gene TRBV5-4 combines with J gene TRBJ2-7, with TRBD2 matching over 11 bases. V gave up 4 bases and J gave up 4 bases; unmatched junction bases: 4. CDR3 length equals 14 residues. From germline, CDR1 is SGHNT and CDR2 YYREEE (reference sequence).